The 30 T cell receptor beta chains presented below share a single source sample, sequenced in a study of blood T cell repertoires in COVID-19. Sequencing used immunoSEQ multiplex PCR; TCRdb keeps in-frame clones, though not all of them. The sample lists almost 300,000 clones; more than 85% were seen once. The sequenced material came from peripheral blood. The receptors stem from a man between 65 and 85 years old with acute or convalescent COVID-19.

This clone appeared a few times. V usage is TRBV6-5 and J usage is TRBJ1-2; D might be TRBD1 (6 bases). Germline CDR1 MNHEY, CDR2 SVGAGI. The ends were cut back, 8 bases at V and 8 bases at J, with 15 bases in the middle. The CDR3 consists of 12 residues. The CDR3 loop reads CASVGGAMGYTF. Here the CDR3 DNA reads TGTGCCAGCGTTGGGGGGGCGATGGGCTACACCTTC.

This clone turned up a few times. CDR3 sequence reads: CASSARTGKHF. DNA of the CDR3: TGTGCCAGCAGTGCTAGGACAGGGAAACATTTT. The chain combines TRBV2 with TRBJ1-5; 8 bases fit TRBD1. V dropped 4 bases and J dropped 16; count of bases not matched to a gene: 6. The germline gives CDR1 SNHLY, CDR2 FYNNEI. This CDR3 is built from 11 residues. The full variable domain, completed using reference TRBV2 and TRBJ1-5, is EPEVTQTPSHQVTQMGQEVILRCVPISNHLYFYWYRQILGQKVEFLVSFYNNEISEKSEIFDDQFSVERPDGSNFTLKIRSTKLEDSAMYFCASSARTGKHFGDGTRLSIL.

This clone was detected once. V is TRBV19 and J is TRBJ2-1; 9 bases are a match to TRBD1. The trim removed 4 bases at V and 9 bases at J, leaving 10 bases unmatched. Germline V gene data show CDR1 as LNHDA and CDR2 as SQIVND (reference sequence). The length of the CDR3 is 15 residues. CDR3 in amino acids: CASSNTGTGYSEQFF. For the CDR3, the DNA is TGTGCCAGTAGTAACACCGGGACAGGGTATTCTGAGCAGTTCTTC.

The chain couples TRBV2 to TRBJ1-6; the match to TRBD1 covers 7 bases. The length of the CDR3 is 14 residues. Germline loops: CDR1 SNHLY, CDR2 FYNNEI. After removal of 7 bases from V and 5 bases from J, the junction contained 5 bases not matched to a gene. In DNA, the CDR3 is TGTGCCAGCAAACAGGGGCGGGATAATTCACCCCTCCACTTT. Residues: CASKQGRDNSPLHF.

The V call is TRBV7-8, the J call TRBJ2-5, with 8 nucleotides matching TRBD1. The J segment lost 2 bases and the V segment lost 3 bases, leaving 2 bases of the junction unmatched. Per germline, CDR1 SGHVS and CDR2 FQNEAQ. The CDR3 contains 14 residues. The CDR3 DNA reads as TGTGCCAGCAGCTTCGGACAGGGACAAGAGACCCAGTACTTC. Protein: CASSFGQGQETQYF.

This clone was counted between two and nine times. This chain joins TRBV5-1 and TRBJ2-1; 9 positions match TRBD2. This CDR3 is built from 15 residues. J lost 4 bases, V lost 0 bases, and 2 bases had no gene match. CDR1 and CDR2 from the germline V gene are SGHRS and YFSETQ. The CDR3 is CASSLGSGGYNEQFF. In nucleotides, the CDR3 is TGCGCCAGCAGCTTGGGTAGCGGGGGTTACAATGAGCAGTTCTTC.

This clone showed up just once. For the CDR3, the DNA is TGCGCCAGCAGCTTGGTTGGGGGGAGAGATACGCAGTATTTT. It specifies CASSLVGGRDTQYF. The chain couples TRBV5-1 to TRBJ2-3, with D possibly being TRBD2 (6 bases). Trimming took off 0 bases at V and 5 bases at J, with 10 bases between the two ends. The germline V gene has CDR1 SGHRS and CDR2 YFSETQ. CDR3 length equals 14 residues.

In nucleotides, the CDR3 is TGTGCCAGCAGCCAGGCCTGGGGGGAGGGGACCCATGAGCAGTTCTTC. Its translation: CASSQAWGEGTHEQFF. The chain employs TRBV4-2 and TRBJ2-1, with 7 bases that match TRBD2. The J segment lost 8 bases and the V segment lost 3 bases, leaving 13 bases of the junction unmatched. CDR1 and CDR2 from the germline V gene are LGHNA and YNFKEQ. This CDR3 comprises 16 residues.

The V call is TRBV2, the J call TRBJ1-2, with D possibly being TRBD1 (5 bases). Germline assignment: CDR1 SNHLY and CDR2 FYNNEI. V lost 3 bases, J lost 4 bases, and 12 bases lay in between. CDR3 length: 14 amino acids. CDR3 loop: CASSEGGGGYGYTF. CDR3 sequence (DNA): TGTGCCAGCAGTGAGGGGGGAGGAGGCTATGGCTACACCTTC.

This sequence joins TRBV9 and TRBJ1-1, with D tentatively TRBD1 (6 bases). Trimming cost V 3 bases and J 1 base, with 7 bases left between them. Germline assignment: CDR1 SGDLS and CDR2 YYNGEE. This CDR3 region has 13 residues. The DNA of the CDR3 is TGTGCCAGCAGCGCACAGGGGAACACTGAAGCTTTCTTT. Protein: CASSAQGNTEAFF.

The rearrangement joins TRBV6-5 to TRBJ1-1; D may be TRBD1 (6 bases). CDR1 is MNHEY and CDR2 is SVGAGI in the germline V gene. This CDR3 has 14 amino acids. V lost 2 bases and J 4 bases, leaving 11 bases between the germline ends. The CDR3 sequence: CASSYGRGRTEAFF. DNA of the CDR3: TGTGCCAGCAGTTACGGCAGGGGCCGCACTGAAGCTTTCTTT.

This clone has a single count. The chain has TRBV5-1 and TRBJ2-7; possible D gene TRBD1, 6 bases. The V gene lost 4 bases and the J gene lost 2 bases, with 13 bases spanning the gap. Germline V CDR1 and CDR2: SGHRS, YFSETQ. This CDR3 comprises 14 residues. In nucleotides, the CDR3 is TGCGCCAGCAGCGCTACCGGGACACCCTACGAGCAGTACTTC. Translated, it gives CASSATGTPYEQYF.

Only a few counts were recorded for this clone. CDR3 DNA: TGTGCCAGCAGCCACGCGATCGGAGATACGCAGTATTTT. Protein: CASSHAIGDTQYF. The chain recombines TRBV3-1 (or the pseudogene TRBV3-2) with TRBJ2-3, with D unresolved. Germline V gene sequence: CDR1 LGHDT, CDR2 YNNKEL (reference sequence). Trimming cost V 3 bases and J 5 bases, with 9 bases left between them. The CDR3 has 13 residues.

The genes are TRBV5-1 and TRBJ2-5; TRBD1 matches 9 bases. CDR3 length: 17 residues. J lost 1 base, V lost 7 bases, and 14 bases had no gene match. Germline-derived CDR1 and CDR2 are SGHRS and YFSETQ. CDR3 nucleotide sequence: TGCGCCAGCGGGACAGGGTCCGGGGGAGGAACCCAAGAGACCCAGTACTTC. Translated, it gives CASGTGSGGGTQETQYF. Supplemented by reference TRBV5-1 and TRBJ2-5, the full variable domain reads KAGVTQTPRYLIKTRGQQVTLSCSPISGHRSVSWYQQTPGQGLQFLFEYFSETQRNKGNFPGRFSGRQFSNSRSEMNVSTLELGDSALYLCASGTGSGGGTQETQYFGPGTRLLVL.

Here the CDR3 reads CASSEFTSVNQPQHF. The CDR3 bases are TGTGCCAGCAGTGAATTTACAAGCGTGAATCAGCCCCAGCATTTT. The rearrangement joins TRBV6-1 to TRBJ1-5; D uncertain. V lost 2 bases and J lost 4, with 12 bases in between. CDR1 and CDR2 (germline): MNHNS, SASEGT. The CDR3 contains 15 residues.

The chain recombines TRBV7-2 with TRBJ2-5, with D unclear. Trimming removed 5 bases at V and 4 bases at J, with 8 bases between. There are 12 residues in the CDR3. Germline loops: CDR1 SGHTA, CDR2 FQGNSA. The CDR3 region has the DNA TGTGCCAGCAGCCGAGGTCCAGAGACCCAGTACTTC. As protein: CASSRGPETQYF.

V is TRBV18 and J is TRBJ1-5, with D perhaps TRBD1 (5 bases). CDR1 KGHSH and CDR2 LQKENI come from the germline V gene. The CDR3 is 16 residues long. Trimming left V 6 bases short and J 4 bases short, with 19 bases between. The CDR3 loop reads CASSAGGGGGNQPQHF. The CDR3 bases are TGTGCCAGCTCGGCCGGGGGGGGAGGAGGGAATCAGCCCCAGCATTTT. Drawing the rest from reference TRBV18 and TRBJ1-5, the complete variable domain is NAGVMQNPRHLVRRRGQEARLRCSPMKGHSHVYWYRQLPEEGLKFMVYLQKENIIDESGMPKERFSAEFPKEGPSILRIQQVVRGDSAAYFCASSAGGGGGNQPQHFGDGTRLSIL.

This sequence joins TRBV10-3 and TRBJ2-2; D is possibly TRBD1 (5 bases). The V gene's germline CDR1 is ENHRY and CDR2 SYGVKD. The CDR3 is made up of 20 amino acids. Trimming pared 0 bases from V and 2 bases from J, leaving 22 bases between. CDR3 nucleotides: TGTGCCATCAGTGAGTCCTCCCAAGTCGCGGTGGGGCGCAACACCGGGGAGCTGTTTTTT. It encodes CAISESSQVAVGRNTGELFF.

Only one count was recorded for this clone. The CDR3 nucleotides are TGTGCCTCACGGTTTACAGGGGGCCCGAGTAATAACTATGGCTACACCTTC. Its translation: CASRFTGGPSNNYGYTF. The rearrangement links TRBV2 to TRBJ1-2; 9 nucleotides line up with TRBD1. Germline CDR1 SNHLY, CDR2 FYNNEI. V lost 11 bases, J lost 1 base, and 17 bases stayed unmatched. CDR3 length: 17 amino acids.

This clone came up a few times. Here the CDR3 DNA reads TGTGTCGTGTCGAGGGACTGGAACAATGAGCAGTTCTTC. It encodes CVVSRDWNNEQFF. This chain links TRBV15 with TRBJ2-1; tentative D call: TRBD2 (6 bases). This CDR3 comprises 13 residues. Germline values: CDR1 LNHNV, CDR2 YYDKDF (reference sequence).

The chain uses TRBV30 and TRBJ2-5; perhaps TRBD2 as D (7 bases). The CDR3 runs 14 residues. V shed 2 bases and J shed 1 base, with 11 bases lying between them. Germline values: CDR1 GTSNPN, CDR2 SVGIG (reference sequence). The CDR3 here is CAWSWRGGQETQYF. The CDR3 DNA reads as TGTGCCTGGAGTTGGAGGGGGGGCCAAGAGACCCAGTACTTC.

The V call is TRBV5-4, the J call TRBJ1-2; TRBD1 aligns across 10 bases. Losses at the gene ends were 4 bases for V and 2 bases for J; bases not matched to a gene: 2. The CDR3 is 14 residues long. Germline lookup yields CDR1 SGHNT and CDR2 YYREEE (reference sequence). The CDR3 loop reads CASSQGQGNYGYTF. The CDR3 DNA reads as TGTGCCAGCAGCCAGGGACAGGGGAACTATGGCTACACCTTC.

The chain has TRBV11-2 and TRBJ2-2; D is perhaps TRBD2 (6 bases). This CDR3 has 15 residues. V lost 1 base and J 3 bases, leaving 9 bases between the germline ends. CDR1 and CDR2 from the germline V gene are SGHAT and FQNNGV. CDR3 nucleotide sequence: TGTGCCAGCAGCTTAGGGGGGGTGCACACCGGGGAGCTGTTTTTT. Translation gives CASSLGGVHTGELFF. The variable domain in full, completed from reference TRBV11-2 and TRBJ2-2, reads EAGVAQSPRYKIIEKRQSVAFWCNPISGHATLYWYQQILGQGPKLLIQFQNNGVVDDSQLPKDRFSAERLKGVDSTLKIQPAKLEDSAVYLCASSLGGVHTGELFFGEGSRLTVL.

This clone was observed a single time. The chain joins TRBV4-3 to TRBJ2-2; TRBD2 agrees at 9 bases. Germline loops: CDR1 LGHNA, CDR2 YSLEER. The ends lost 4 bases at V and 4 bases at J; junction bases unmatched: 13. The CDR3 extends over 18 amino acids. CDR3 residues: CASSLIPAGGRFTGELFF. The CDR3 bases are TGCGCCAGCAGCCTAATCCCAGCGGGAGGCCGATTCACCGGGGAGCTGTTTTTT.

The chain joins TRBV6-5 to TRBJ2-7; a possible D gene is TRBD2 (5 bases). The CDR3 is made up of 14 amino acids. The ends were cut back, 5 bases at V and 6 bases at J, with 17 bases in the middle. From germline, CDR1 is MNHEY and CDR2 SVGAGI. The CDR3 nucleotides read TGTGCCAGCAGTCAGAGAGGGTACGTAGGCGAGCAGTACTTC. As protein: CASSQRGYVGEQYF.

This clone was seen just once. This chain uses TRBV5-4 with TRBJ1-2; no firm D call. The CDR3 has 13 amino acids. V was pared by 0 bases and J by 2 bases, with 5 bases between. CDR1 and CDR2 from the germline V gene are SGHNT and YYREEE (reference sequence). The CDR3: CASSLESNYGYTF. CDR3 coding DNA: TGTGCCAGCAGCTTGGAAAGCAACTATGGCTACACCTTC.

The chain employs TRBV14 and TRBJ2-1; 8 positions agree with TRBD2. V trimming: 1 base; J trimming: 10 bases; junction bases outside the gene matches: 9. The CDR3 sequence is 15 residues long. Per the germline V gene, CDR1 is SGHDN and CDR2 is FVKESK. The CDR3 loop is CASSQAGGGPREQFF. DNA for the CDR3: TGTGCCAGCAGCCAAGCGGGGGGGGGTCCCCGGGAGCAGTTCTTC.

V and J are TRBV7-9 and TRBJ1-2; no reliable D call. V was shortened by 5 bases and J by 8 bases, with 12 bases between the two germline ends. Looked up from germline, CDR1 is SEHNR and CDR2 is FQNEAQ (reference sequence). The CDR3 has 12 amino acids. The CDR3 nucleotides are TGTGCCAGCAGCCCCGACGAGAGGGGCTACACCTTC. Translated: CASSPDERGYTF.

V is TRBV28 and J is TRBJ1-5; maybe TRBD1 (6 bases). V lost 5 bases and J 0 bases, leaving 8 bases between the germline ends. This CDR3 has 14 amino acids. CDR1 and CDR2 from the germline V gene are MDHEN and SYDVKM. The CDR3, as DNA: TGTGCCAGCAGTCGGACAGTTAGCAATCAGCCCCAGCATTTT. Protein sequence: CASSRTVSNQPQHF.

The chain has TRBV27 and TRBJ1-2, with D perhaps TRBD1 (6 bases). The length of the CDR3 is 15 residues. The germline V and J ends were trimmed by 6 bases and 4 bases, with 18 bases remaining between them. Germline V gives CDR1 MNHEY, CDR2 SMNVEV (reference sequence). The CDR3 bases are TGTGCCAGCAGCCTAGAGACAGGAATCGTCTATGGCTACACCTTC. This gives the protein CASSLETGIVYGYTF.